Sequencing of this TCR beta chain was carried out in a study of shared clonotypes between healthy human individuals. A note on this clone: Its antigen is undetermined. Other DNA sequences in the sample encode the same CDR3.

Study-wide points: Larger richness was generally estimated for naive than memory subsets.

In germline, CDR1 is SGDLS, CDR2 YYNGEE. V lost 0 bases, J lost 4 bases, and 3 bases stayed unmatched. The CDR3 covers 16 residues. Libraries were prepared by immunoSEQ multiplex PCR; TCRdb keeps only in-frame clonotypes and omits some of them. Here the sample spans approximately 1,500,000 clones, 98% being singletons. The clonotype originates from a man under 40 in good health. V usage is TRBV9 and J usage is TRBJ2-2; 10 bases align to TRBD2. What was sequenced was naive CD4+ T cells sorted from blood. Regarding subset: CD45RA+ positively selected. DNA of the CDR3: TGTGCCAGCAGCGTAGGGCTAGCGGGAGCCACCGGGGAGCTGTTTTTT. Residues: CASSVGLAGATGELFF.